Listed below are T cell receptor beta chains from one sample, sequenced in a study of T cell responses to AZD1222 COVID-19 vaccine. TCRdb's copy holds only in-frame clones and misses some; the assay was immunoSEQ multiplex PCR. The repertoire holds tens of thousands of clones, with 70% to 90% as singletons. The source material was peripheral blood, sampled on day 0 of AZD1222 vaccination. These receptors originate from an adult in good health. Each CDR3 is given with its conserved first and last residue. The D gene is left open where the match is weak. Clone size is given for some rows only: seen once, a few or many times, or a class if the clone is expanded.

j_call v_call d_call clone_size cdr3_aa cdr3_nt
TRBJ1-2 TRBV15 NA NA CATRGKTGYYGYTF TGTGCCACCAGGGGGAAGACAGGCTACTATGGCTACACCTTC
TRBJ1-4 TRBV28 NA NA CASKWQWAGEKLFF TGTGCCAGCAAATGGCAATGGGCTGGTGAAAAACTGTTTTTT
TRBJ2-2 TRBV19 NA NA CASSIKRNTGELFF TGTGCCAGTAGTATAAAAAGAAACACCGGGGAGCTGTTTTTT
TRBJ1-3 TRBV6-6 NA NA CASRDQVSGNTIYF TGTGCCAGCAGAGACCAGGTCTCTGGAAACACCATATATTTT
TRBJ1-1 TRBV7-6 TRBD1 NA CASSPRTGEGGEAFF TGTGCCAGCAGCCCCCGGACAGGGGAGGGCGGTGAAGCTTTCTTT
TRBJ1-4 TRBV13 TRBD1 once CASSSSIGQGATNEKLFF TGTGCCAGCAGCTCGTCCATTGGACAGGGGGCAACTAATGAAAAACTGTTTTTT
TRBJ2-5 TRBV27 TRBD2 few CASSSEGPGGPPETQYF TGTGCCAGCAGTTCCGAGGGTCCGGGGGGACCCCCAGAGACCCAGTACTTC
TRBJ2-7 TRBV5-4 NA NA CASSLPDRSREQYF TGTGCCAGCAGCTTGCCGGACCGATCAAGGGAGCAGTACTTC
TRBJ2-7 TRBV24-1 NA NA CATSRRSSYEQYF TGTGCCACCAGTCGCAGGAGCTCCTACGAGCAGTACTTC
TRBJ1-2 TRBV14 TRBD1 NA CASSLTGDGYTF TGTGCCAGCAGCCTGACAGGGGACGGCTACACCTTC
TRBJ1-2 TRBV5-6 NA NA CASSRDRTNYGYTF TGTGCCAGCAGCCGGGACCGCACTAACTATGGCTACACCTTC
TRBJ2-3 TRBV21-1 NA NA CASLNVNPGLAGGRVLTDTQYF TGTGCCAGCCTTAACGTTAACCCGGGACTAGCGGGGGGGCGGGTCCTCACAGATACGCAGTATTTT